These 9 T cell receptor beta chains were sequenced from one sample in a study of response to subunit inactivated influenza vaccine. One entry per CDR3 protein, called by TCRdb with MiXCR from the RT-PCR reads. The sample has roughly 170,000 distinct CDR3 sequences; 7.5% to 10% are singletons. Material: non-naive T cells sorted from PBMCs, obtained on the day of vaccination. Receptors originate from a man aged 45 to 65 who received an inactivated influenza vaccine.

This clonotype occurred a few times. The CDR3 is CAWSVSPGELFF. The CDR3 region has the DNA TGTGCCTGGAGTGTCTCCCCCGGGGAGCTGTTTTTT. V and J are TRBV30 and TRBJ2-2, with D uncertain. The CDR3 runs 12 residues. Trimming left V 0 bases short and J 6 bases short, with 5 bases between. The germline V gene has CDR1 GTSNPN and CDR2 SVGIG (reference sequence).

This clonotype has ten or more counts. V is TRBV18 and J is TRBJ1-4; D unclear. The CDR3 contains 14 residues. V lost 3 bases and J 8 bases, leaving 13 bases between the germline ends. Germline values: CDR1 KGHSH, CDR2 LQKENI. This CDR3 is CASSPEAVREKLFF. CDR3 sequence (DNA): TGTGCCAGCTCACCCGAGGCAGTACGGGAAAAACTGTTTTTT.

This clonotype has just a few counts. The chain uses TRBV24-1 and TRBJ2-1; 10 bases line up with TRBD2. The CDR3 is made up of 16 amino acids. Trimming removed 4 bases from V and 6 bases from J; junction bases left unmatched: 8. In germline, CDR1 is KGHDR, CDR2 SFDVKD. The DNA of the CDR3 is TGTGCCACCAGTGACCTCACTAGCGGGGCTGCCAATGAGCAGTTCTTC. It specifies CATSDLTSGAANEQFF.

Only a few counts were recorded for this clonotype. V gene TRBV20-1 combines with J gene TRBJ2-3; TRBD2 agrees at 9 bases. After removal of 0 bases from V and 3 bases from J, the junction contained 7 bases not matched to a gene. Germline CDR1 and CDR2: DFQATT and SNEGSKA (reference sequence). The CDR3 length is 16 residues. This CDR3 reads CSARDWASGTTDTQYF. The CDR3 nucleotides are TGCAGTGCTAGAGATTGGGCTAGCGGGACGACAGATACGCAGTATTTT.

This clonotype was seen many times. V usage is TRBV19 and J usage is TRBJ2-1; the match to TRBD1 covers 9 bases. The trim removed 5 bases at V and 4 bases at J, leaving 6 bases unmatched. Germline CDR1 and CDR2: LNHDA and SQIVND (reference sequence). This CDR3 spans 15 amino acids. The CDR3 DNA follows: TGTGCCAGTAGTTATGGGACAGGGATTTACAATGAGCAGTTCTTC. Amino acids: CASSYGTGIYNEQFF.

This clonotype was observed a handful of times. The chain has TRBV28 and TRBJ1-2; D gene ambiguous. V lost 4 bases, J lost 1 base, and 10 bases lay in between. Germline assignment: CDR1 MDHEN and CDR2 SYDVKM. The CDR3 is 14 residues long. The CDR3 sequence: CASSSILLNYGYTF. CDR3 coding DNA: TGTGCCAGCAGTTCCATACTGCTTAACTATGGCTACACCTTC.

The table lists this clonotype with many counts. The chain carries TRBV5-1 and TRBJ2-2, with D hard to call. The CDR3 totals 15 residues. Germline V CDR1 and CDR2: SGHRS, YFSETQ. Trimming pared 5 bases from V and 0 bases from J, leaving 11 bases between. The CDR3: CASRSESTNTGELFF. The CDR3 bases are TGCGCCAGCAGATCTGAGAGTACGAACACCGGGGAGCTGTTTTTT.

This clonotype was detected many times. CDR3 sequence (DNA): TGTGCCAGCAGTTTCCAGCACGAAAAACTGTTTTTT. This translates into CASSFQHEKLFF. The chain carries TRBV12-3 or TRBV12-4 and TRBJ1-4; the D is unclear. CDR3 length: 12 amino acids. Trimming removed 3 bases from V and 8 bases from J, with 7 bases in between.

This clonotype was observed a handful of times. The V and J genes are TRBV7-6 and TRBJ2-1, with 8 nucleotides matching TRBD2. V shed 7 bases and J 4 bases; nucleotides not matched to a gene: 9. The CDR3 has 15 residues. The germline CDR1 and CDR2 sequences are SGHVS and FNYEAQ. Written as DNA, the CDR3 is TGTGCCAGCAACGCACTAGCGGCACCGTACAATGAGCAGTTCTTC. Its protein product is CASNALAAPYNEQFF.